These 10 T cell receptor beta chains were all obtained from the same sample, sequenced in a study of human T cells and chemical hapten exposure (TCRdb year 2021). Library preparation attached unique molecular identifiers to individual cDNA molecules for quantitative, reproducible TCR counting. Through fastp at Q25 and MiXCR, TCRdb rebuilt clones from the public reads, retaining in-frame beta chains. Every CDR3 protein is listed once, alongside the most common genes and DNA of its rows. This sample holds 2,500 to 3,000 distinct CDR3 sequences; less than 55% were observed only once. The top ten clones comprise around 9.9% of the sample. Taken with the paper, the label for treatment or condition translates to: therapeutic diphenylcyclopropenone sensitization with weekly scalp DPC. The sequences come from whole blood, collected before DPC sensitization or 2, 6, or about 24 weeks after (not recorded which). The receptors were sampled from an adult with alopecia areata. Some clones in this sample may be carry-over from other donors' samples. This table probably holds off-target reads from a library built for another chain.

The gene calls are TRBV27 and TRBJ2-7; a weak D match, TRBD1 (6 bases). V was shortened by 4 bases and J by 6 bases, with 16 bases between the two germline ends. CDR1 and CDR2 (germline): MNHEY, SMNVEV (reference sequence). This CDR3 comprises 14 residues. Here the CDR3 DNA reads TGTGCCAGCAGTTCCCAGGGGCCCTTGGGCGAGCAGTACTTC. Translated, it gives CASSSQGPLGEQYF.

The chain couples TRBV29-1 to TRBJ1-4; D gene uncertain. The germline gives CDR1 SQVTM, CDR2 ANQGSEA. CDR3 size: 13 residues. Trimming stripped 0 bases from V and 8 bases from J, with 10 bases between. The DNA of the CDR3 is TGCAGCGTTGAAGACGCCAAAGGGGAAAAACTGTTTTTT. Its protein product is CSVEDAKGEKLFF. Looking up the rest from reference TRBV29-1 and TRBJ1-4 gives the full variable domain: SAVISQKPSRDICQRGTSLTIQCQVDSQVTMMFWYRQQPGQSLTLIATANQGSEATYESGFVIDKFPISRPNLTFSTLTVSNMSPEDSSIYLCSVEDAKGEKLFFGSGTQLSVL.

This clonotype was observed a few times. The chain carries TRBV4-3 and TRBJ2-5; 11 bases align to TRBD1. The germline CDR1 and CDR2 sequences are LGHNA and YSLEER. This CDR3 comprises 16 residues. V trimming: 2 bases; J trimming: 4 bases; junction bases outside the gene matches: 6. This chain's CDR3 is CASSQNRDRGGETQYF. Written as DNA, the CDR3 is TGCGCCAGCAGCCAAAACCGGGACAGGGGGGGAGAGACCCAGTACTTC.

V usage is TRBV7-3 and J usage is TRBJ2-3, with D tentatively TRBD2 (6 bases). Germline V gene sequence: CDR1 SGHTA, CDR2 FQGTGA. Trimming took 5 bases from V and 5 from J, leaving 14 bases between them. The CDR3 has 14 residues. The CDR3 DNA follows: TGTGCCAGCAGCCCTGGCGCGGGATTAGATACGCAGTATTTT. This gives the protein CASSPGAGLDTQYF.

This clonotype has a handful of counts. This chain joins TRBV5-8 and TRBJ2-6, with D unresolved. Germline values: CDR1 SGHTS, CDR2 YDEGEE. The CDR3 is made up of 18 amino acids. V was clipped by 2 bases and J by 2 bases, with 17 bases between them. The CDR3 DNA follows: TGTGCCAGCAGCTTACTACCCTCTATAATAGCTGGGGCCAACGTCCTGACTTTC. It yields the protein CASSLLPSIIAGANVLTF.

This chain's CDR3 is CASSFPSLNSPLHF. CDR3 bases: TGTGCCAGCAGTTTCCCCTCACTTAATTCACCCCTCCACTTT. The chain uses TRBV28 and TRBJ1-6, with unresolved D. The germline V and J ends were trimmed by 3 bases and 6 bases, with 9 bases remaining between them. This CDR3 is built from 14 residues. The V gene's germline CDR1 is MDHEN and CDR2 SYDVKM.

This clonotype was seen a handful of times. The chain is built from TRBV29-1 and TRBJ2-1, with D perhaps matching TRBD1 (6 bases). The CDR3 extends over 14 amino acids. Trimming left V 7 bases short and J 0 bases short, with 13 bases between. Germline V gives CDR1 SQVTM, CDR2 ANQGSEA. CDR3: CSAAQGSSYNEQFF. DNA of the CDR3: TGCAGCGCCGCCCAGGGGAGCTCCTACAATGAGCAGTTCTTC.

The chain recombines TRBV20-1 with TRBJ2-1, with D tentatively TRBD2 (5 bases). The V end lost 6 bases, the J end lost 2 bases, and 17 bases lay between the germline ends. CDR1 and CDR2 (germline): DFQATT, SNEGSKA (reference sequence). The CDR3 has 15 residues. DNA for the CDR3: TGCAGTGCCAGGAGGAATATCCGACCCTACAATGAGCAGTTCTTC. The encoded protein is CSARRNIRPYNEQFF.

This chain connects TRBV14 to TRBJ2-7, with D unclear. V lost 1 base and J 2 bases, leaving 6 bases between the germline ends. The germline gives CDR1 SGHDN, CDR2 FVKESK. The length of the CDR3 is 13 residues. Here the CDR3 DNA reads TGTGCCAGCAGCCAAGCCCACACCTACGAGCAGTACTTC. The encoded protein is CASSQAHTYEQYF.

The chain couples TRBV12-3 or TRBV12-4 to TRBJ2-3; the D gene is possibly TRBD2 (6 bases). With 5 bases removed from V and 1 base from J, the gap between germline ends came to 13 bases. The CDR3 runs 15 residues. This CDR3 reads CASSPERVGTDTQYF. DNA for the CDR3: TGTGCCAGCAGTCCTGAGCGGGTAGGCACAGATACGCAGTATTTT.